One sample yielded the 9 T cell receptor beta chains listed below, sequenced in a study of cytomegalovirus exposure and HLA in healthy donors. Generated by immunoSEQ multiplex PCR, the TCRdb table keeps only in-frame clones and is missing some. Altogether roughly 73,000 clones are present, approximately 93% being singletons, with the ten largest covering less than 2%. Material: PBMCs. These receptors were collected from a man younger than 30 in good health and CMV-seropositive.

This chain uses TRBV9 with TRBJ2-3, with TRBD1 matching 7 bases. CDR1 and CDR2 from the germline V gene are SGDLS and YYNGEE. This CDR3 has 16 amino acids. V shed 3 bases and J 5 bases; nucleotides not matched to a gene: 12. CDR3 sequence (DNA): TGTGCCAGCAGCGCCAGACAGGGCCCCTCCGGAGATACGCAGTATTTT. This codes for CASSARQGPSGDTQYF.

V is TRBV27 and J is TRBJ2-1; 9 nucleotides align to TRBD2. The CDR3 spans 16 residues. Germline V CDR1 and CDR2: MNHEY, SMNVEV (reference sequence). The junction had 5 bases not matched to a gene; V was cut back by 0 bases and J by 5 bases. CDR3 sequence reads: CASSLSASGNHNEQFF. Written as DNA, the CDR3 is TGTGCCAGCAGTTTATCGGCTAGCGGGAACCACAATGAGCAGTTCTTC.

This clone was counted a few times. The chain links TRBV7-9 to TRBJ2-3; TRBD1 is a possible D gene (6 bases). The CDR3 is made up of 16 amino acids. The germline gives CDR1 SEHNR, CDR2 FQNEAQ (reference sequence). The V gene lost 5 bases and the J gene lost 2 bases, with 17 bases spanning the gap. The CDR3 region has the DNA TGTGCCAGCAGCACCCGAGCCGGGACAAACACAGATACGCAGTATTTT. This gives the protein CASSTRAGTNTDTQYF.

V and J are TRBV7-9 and TRBJ2-7; 10 positions agree with TRBD1. The junction had 9 bases not matched to a gene; V was cut back by 4 bases and J by 0 bases. This CDR3 region has 17 residues. CDR1 is SEHNR and CDR2 is FQNEAQ in the germline V gene (reference sequence). The CDR3 nucleotides are TGTGCCAGCAGCTCACCGGGACAGGGGACATCCTCCTACGAGCAGTACTTC. Protein: CASSSPGQGTSSYEQYF.

CDR3 residues: CASITDRASYNEQFF. DNA for the CDR3: TGTGCCAGCATCACAGACAGGGCGTCCTACAATGAGCAGTTCTTC. This sequence joins TRBV2 and TRBJ2-1, with 7 bases identical to TRBD1. Germline V gene lookup returns CDR1 SNHLY and CDR2 FYNNEI. This CDR3 region has 15 residues. V trimming: 7 bases; J trimming: 1 base; junction bases outside the gene matches: 7.

This clone counts as medium-sized. Mismatch with germline at one junction end may stem from a read error. This rearrangement joins TRBV6-1 to TRBJ2-7; 7 nucleotides line up with TRBD1. The CDR3 has 15 amino acids. Germline assignment: CDR1 MNHNS and CDR2 SASEGT. The CDR3, as DNA: TGTGCCAGCAGTGCCCGAACAGGGGAGTCCTCCGAGCAGTACTTC. Translating gives CASSARTGESSEQYF.

This clone has more than one count but fewer than ten. The genes are TRBV11-1 and TRBJ2-1; 8 bases map to TRBD2. Germline V gene lookup returns CDR1 SGHAT and CDR2 FQDESV (reference sequence). This CDR3 is built from 15 residues. V trimming: 4 bases; J trimming: 0 bases; junction bases outside the gene matches: 2. CDR3 coding DNA: TGTGCCAGCAGCTCCACTAGCGGCTCCTACAATGAGCAGTTCTTC. It translates to CASSSTSGSYNEQFF. The full variable domain, its missing parts supplied by reference TRBV11-1 and TRBJ2-1, is EAEVAQSPRYKITEKSQAVAFWCDPISGHATLYWYRQILGQGPELLVQFQDESVVDDSQLPKDRFSAERLKGVDSTLKIQPAELGDSAMYLCASSSTSGSYNEQFFGPGTRLTVL.

This sequence joins TRBV28 and TRBJ2-1; D remains unclear. The V and J ends lost 6 bases and 7 bases respectively, with 10 bases between them. CDR1 and CDR2 from the germline V gene are MDHEN and SYDVKM. The CDR3 length is 12 residues. CDR3 region: CASSPLLNEQFF. CDR3 nucleotide sequence: TGTGCCAGCAGCCCCCTTTTAAATGAGCAGTTCTTC.

The chain is built from TRBV29-1 and TRBJ2-7, with TRBD1 matching 7 bases. Germline assignment: CDR1 SQVTM and CDR2 ANQGSEA. V gave up 7 bases and J gave up 0 bases; unmatched junction bases: 3. CDR3 length equals 12 residues. CDR3 bases: TGCAGCGCCGGACAGGACTCCTACGAGCAGTACTTC. It yields the protein CSAGQDSYEQYF.